This entry is about one T cell receptor beta chain. Preparation of the TCRbeta library involved a method that used unique molecular identifiers. TCRdb independently ran MiXCR on the PCR reads; one entry per CDR3 protein. This sample has tens of thousands of distinct CDR3 sequences, with approximately 9.2% found just once. The data stem from a study of T-cell reconstitution after alpha-beta-depleted transplantation in children. Germline loops: CDR1 DFQATT, CDR2 SNEGSKA (reference sequence). The CDR3 covers 13 residues. Trimming at V came to 6 bases and at J to 0 bases, leaving 4 bases not matched to a gene.

This clonotype was obtained from a male patient between 2 and 9 years old who had a stem cell transplant for chronic granulomatous disease, so the T cells may come from the graft donor. The chain joins TRBV20-1 to TRBJ2-7; 8 bases line up with TRBD2. Here the sequenced sample was PBMCs, mostly from graft donor cells, taken 60 days after TCRalphabeta/CD19-depleted stem cell transplant. The CDR3 spells CSALAGVSYEQYF. The CDR3 bases are TGCAGTGCCCTAGCGGGCGTCTCCTACGAGCAGTACTTC.